The 8 T cell receptor beta chains in this list originate from one sample, sequenced in a study of CD4 T cells in relation to SARS-CoV-2 and coronaviruses. The assay was immunoSEQ multiplex PCR, and TCRdb's table has in-frame clones only and misses some. The table lists about 40,000 clones, approximately 80% of them singletons. For these receptors, no antigen is known. The specimen was naive CD4+ T cells from PBMCs, cultured in vitro. Subset reported: naive CD4+ T cells isolated by negative enrichment. The origin of the receptors is an adult with COVID-19.

CDR3 DNA sequence: TGTGCCAGCAGCTCCCCGGGACAGGGCTCCGAGCAGTACTTC. This gives the protein CASSSPGQGSEQYF. This rearrangement joins TRBV5-4 to TRBJ2-7, with 9 bases fitting TRBD1. The CDR3 length is 14 residues. Trimming cost V 3 bases and J 6 bases; bases outside gene matches: 7. The germline V gene encodes CDR1 SGHNT and CDR2 YYREEE (reference sequence).

This clone has just one count. The gene calls are TRBV30 and TRBJ2-7, with 8 nucleotides matching TRBD2. Trimming removed 1 base from V and 1 base from J; junction bases left unmatched: 3. This CDR3 contains 14 residues. CDR1 is GTSNPN, CDR2 SVGIG, per germline (reference sequence). This chain's CDR3 is CAWSATSDSYEQYF. Written as DNA, the CDR3 is TGTGCCTGGAGTGCGACTAGCGATTCCTACGAGCAGTACTTC.

V gene TRBV5-1 combines with J gene TRBJ1-1; no definite D call. The CDR3 is made up of 13 amino acids. The V end lost 0 bases, the J end lost 0 bases, and 3 bases lay between the germline ends. The germline gives CDR1 SGHRS, CDR2 YFSETQ. Here the CDR3 reads CASSLDLNTEAFF. CDR3 DNA sequence: TGCGCCAGCAGCTTGGATCTGAACACTGAAGCTTTCTTT.

CDR3 nucleotides: TGTGCCAGCAGCCCGGGACCAAACTATGGCTACACCTTC. It specifies CASSPGPNYGYTF. V usage is TRBV7-2 and J usage is TRBJ1-2, with D maybe TRBD1 (5 bases). The CDR3 runs to 13 residues. Germline V gene data show CDR1 as SGHTA and CDR2 as FQGNSA. Trimming removed 5 bases from V and 2 bases from J, with 9 bases in between.

The chain has TRBV6-2 or TRBV6-3 and TRBJ2-1; 8 bases map to TRBD2. Germline CDR1 and CDR2: MNHEY and SVGEGT. Trimming cost V 6 bases and J 7 bases; bases outside gene matches: 8. The CDR3 extends over 14 amino acids. CDR3 sequence reads: CASSLGREGNEQFF. The CDR3 nucleotides read TGTGCCAGCAGCCTCGGGAGGGAGGGGAATGAGCAGTTCTTC.

DNA of the CDR3: TGTGCCAGTAGTGACAGGACCTACGAGCAGTACTTC. It codes for CASSDRTYEQYF. The chain couples TRBV19 to TRBJ2-7; D may be TRBD1 (6 bases). The CDR3 loop spans 12 amino acids. The V end lost 5 bases, the J end lost 2 bases, and 7 bases lay between the germline ends. The germline CDR1 and CDR2 sequences are LNHDA and SQIVND (reference sequence).

The chain has TRBV10-3 and TRBJ2-7, with D unresolved. Looked up from germline, CDR1 is ENHRY and CDR2 is SYGVKD. This CDR3 is built from 13 residues. V lost 0 bases, J lost 4 bases, and 7 bases lay in between. CDR3 protein: CAISESLSYEQYF. CDR3 bases: TGTGCCATCAGTGAGTCGTTGAGTTACGAGCAGTACTTC.

The rearrangement joins TRBV5-5 to TRBJ2-7, with D perhaps TRBD1 (6 bases). Germline V gene sequence: CDR1 SGHKS, CDR2 YYEKEE (reference sequence). This CDR3 contains 14 residues. With 0 bases removed from V and 0 bases from J, the gap between germline ends came to 7 bases. DNA for the CDR3: TGTGCCAGCAGCTTGGGGGACAACTCCTACGAGCAGTACTTC. Residues: CASSLGDNSYEQYF.